The 18 T cell receptor beta chains given below trace back to one sample, sequenced in a study of blood T cell repertoires in COVID-19. Here immunoSEQ multiplex PCR was the method, and the copy in TCRdb shows in-frame clones only, minus some. The repertoire holds about 310,000 clones, around 86% seen once, with approximately 5.2% in the top ten. Sequenced: PBMCs or T cells enriched from blood (not recorded which). These receptors came from a man aged 55 to 70 who had recovered from COVID-19.

The V gene is TRBV23-1, the J gene TRBJ1-2; D perhaps matches TRBD1 (5 bases). TRBV23-1 is an ORF; its function is uncertain. V was shortened by 0 bases and J by 0 bases, with 8 bases between the two germline ends. The CDR3 has 15 amino acids. The CDR3 region is CASSQSGAANYGYTF. DNA for the CDR3: TGCGCCAGCAGTCAATCAGGGGCCGCTAACTATGGCTACACCTTC.

This rearrangement joins TRBV4-1 to TRBJ2-1, with 10 bases matching TRBD1. The germline V gene encodes CDR1 MGHRA and CDR2 YSYEKL. Unmatched junction bases numbered 5, after V lost 3 bases and J lost 3 bases. CDR3 length: 16 residues. The CDR3 DNA reads TGCGCCAGCAGCCACCCGACAGGGGGCCGCTACAATGAGCAGTTCTTC. Translated, it gives CASSHPTGGRYNEQFF.

The CDR3 loop is CASSVVQGGTEAFF. The CDR3, as DNA: TGTGCCAGCAGCGTAGTCCAGGGTGGGACTGAAGCTTTCTTT. The J gene is TRBJ1-1, the V gene TRBV9; D possibly corresponds to TRBD1 (5 bases). The CDR3 contains 14 residues. Trimming cost V 0 bases and J 5 bases, with 11 bases left between them. Germline loops: CDR1 SGDLS, CDR2 YYNGEE.

This clone was observed once. The chain links TRBV5-1 to TRBJ2-5; the match to TRBD1 covers 7 bases. CDR3 size: 13 residues. Germline assignment: CDR1 SGHRS and CDR2 YFSETQ. The V and J ends lost 2 bases and 3 bases, in that order; junction bases with no gene match: 1. This CDR3 reads CASSFGTEETQYF. In nucleotides, the CDR3 is TGCGCCAGCAGCTTCGGGACAGAAGAGACCCAGTACTTC.

The genes are TRBV5-4 and TRBJ1-5; D might be TRBD1 (6 bases). Germline CDR1 is SGHNT and CDR2 is YYREEE (reference sequence). V was clipped by 2 bases and J by 7 bases, with 13 bases between them. The CDR3 covers 14 residues. The CDR3 spells CASSLQGPGQPQHF. For the CDR3, the DNA is TGTGCCAGCAGCTTACAGGGCCCGGGGCAGCCCCAGCATTTT.

The V gene is TRBV5-1, the J gene TRBJ2-3; TRBD1 matches at 7 bases. Germline CDR1 is SGHRS and CDR2 is YFSETQ. The CDR3 totals 14 residues. The V gene end was trimmed by 4 bases and the J gene end by 1 base; junction bases not matched to a gene: 3. This CDR3 reads CASSPGTGTDTQYF. The CDR3 DNA follows: TGCGCCAGCAGCCCCGGGACAGGCACAGATACGCAGTATTTT. The full variable domain, rest sourced from reference TRBV5-1 and TRBJ2-3, is KAGVTQTPRYLIKTRGQQVTLSCSPISGHRSVSWYQQTPGQGLQFLFEYFSETQRNKGNFPGRFSGRQFSNSRSEMNVSTLELGDSALYLCASSPGTGTDTQYFGPGTRLTVL.

The chain uses TRBV5-4 and TRBJ2-3; 12 bases agree with TRBD2. Trimming cost V 0 bases and J 6 bases; bases outside gene matches: 11. The CDR3 loop spans 18 amino acids. Germline assignment: CDR1 SGHNT and CDR2 YYREEE (reference sequence). CDR3 protein: CASSLAPGTSGSGDTQYF. In DNA, the CDR3 is TGTGCCAGCAGCTTGGCCCCCGGGACTAGCGGGTCGGGGGATACGCAGTATTTT.

In regard to this clone: The junction shows a germline mismatch at one end, possibly a read error. The rearrangement uses TRBV7-7 and TRBJ1-4; maybe TRBD1 (5 bases). The length of the CDR3 is 15 residues. CDR1 is SSHAT and CDR2 is FNYEAQ in the germline V gene (reference sequence). The CDR3: CASSLGTSQFEKLFF. The CDR3, as DNA: TGTGCTAGCAGCTTAGGGACTTCCCAGTTTGAAAAACTGTTTTTT.

V usage is TRBV6-2 or TRBV6-3 and J usage is TRBJ2-1; 7 bases are shared with TRBD1. The germline gives CDR1 MNHEY, CDR2 SVGEGT. V gave up 2 bases and J gave up 4 bases; unmatched junction bases: 2. The CDR3 covers 14 residues. The DNA for the CDR3 is TGTGCCAGCAGTTACGGGACAGCTTACAATGAGCAGTTCTTC. Protein: CASSYGTAYNEQFF.

The chain combines TRBV6-5 with TRBJ1-2; D gene ambiguous. Germline V lookup: CDR1 MNHEY, CDR2 SVGAGI. Trimming left V 5 bases short and J 2 bases short, with 12 bases between. CDR3 size: 14 residues. In DNA form, the CDR3 reads TGTGCCAGCAGTCGCCGGGTATCCAACTATGGCTACACCTTC. Its protein is CASSRRVSNYGYTF.

The rearrangement uses TRBV7-2 and TRBJ1-3; D ambiguous. This CDR3 contains 16 residues. Germline V gene sequence: CDR1 SGHTA, CDR2 FQGNSA. V was clipped by 7 bases and J by 0 bases, with 16 bases between them. The CDR3, as DNA: TGTGCCAGCAACCAACCGAGAGGCTACTCTGGAAACACCATATATTTT. This codes for CASNQPRGYSGNTIYF. The full variable domain, with the rest looked up from reference TRBV7-2 and TRBJ1-3, is GAGVSQSPSNKVTEKGKDVELRCDPISGHTALYWYRQSLGQGLEFLIYFQGNSAPDKSGLPSDRFSAERTGGSVSTLTIQRTQQEDSAVYLCASNQPRGYSGNTIYFGEGSWLTVV.

The chain employs TRBV5-4 and TRBJ2-5, with 8 bases identical to TRBD2. CDR1 and CDR2 (germline): SGHNT, YYREEE (reference sequence). The V segment lost 4 bases and the J segment 3 bases; nucleotides outside the gene matches: 8. The CDR3 is 15 amino acids. CDR3: CASSPGGLAKETQYF. The CDR3 bases are TGTGCCAGCAGCCCCGGAGGACTAGCAAAAGAGACCCAGTACTTC.

V and J are TRBV5-4 and TRBJ1-2; D possibly corresponds to TRBD1 (5 bases). There are 13 residues in the CDR3. V dropped 4 bases and J dropped 6 bases, with 13 bases sitting between them. Looked up from germline, CDR1 is SGHNT and CDR2 is YYREEE (reference sequence). Here the CDR3 DNA reads TGTGCCAGCAGCGCGCAGGGAATGGATGGCTACACCTTC. It encodes CASSAQGMDGYTF.

The chain couples TRBV18 to TRBJ2-1; D is possibly TRBD2 (5 bases). Germline V lookup: CDR1 KGHSH, CDR2 LQKENI. V was clipped by 1 base and J by 5 bases, with 9 bases between them. The CDR3 has 14 residues. The CDR3 region has the DNA TGTGCCAGCTCACCACTTACTAGGAACAATGAGCAGTTCTTC. It specifies CASSPLTRNNEQFF.

Points on this clone: One end of the junction does not line up with germline, which may come from a read error. The chain couples TRBV3-1 (or the pseudogene TRBV3-2) to TRBJ2-1, with TRBD2 identical over 7 bases. Germline lookup yields CDR1 LGHDT and CDR2 YNNKEL (reference sequence). The CDR3 is made up of 13 amino acids. The CDR3 region has the DNA TGTGCCAGCAGCCAAGACGGGGGGATCTCTGCTGTCTTC. This gives the protein CASSQDGGISAVF.

The V call is TRBV5-4, the J call TRBJ2-5; a weak D match, TRBD1 (6 bases). The germline V and J ends were trimmed by 1 base and 1 base, with 8 bases remaining between them. Germline CDR1 reads SGHNT; CDR2 reads YYREEE (reference sequence). The CDR3 sequence is 14 residues long. CDR3 sequence reads: CASSLIRGQETQYF. The CDR3 DNA reads TGTGCCAGCAGCTTGATCAGGGGCCAAGAGACCCAGTACTTC. The full variable domain, completed using reference TRBV5-4 and TRBJ2-5, is ETGVTQSPTHLIKTRGQQVTLRCSSQSGHNTVSWYQQALGQGPQFIFQYYREEENGRGNFPPRFSGLQFPNYSSELNVNALELDDSALYLCASSLIRGQETQYFGPGTRLLVL.

This clone was seen a single time. J is TRBJ2-2 and V is TRBV11-2; 12 nucleotides align to TRBD2. CDR3 length: 17 residues. The ends lost 4 bases at V and 5 bases at J; junction bases unmatched: 8. The germline gives CDR1 SGHAT, CDR2 FQNNGV. CDR3 in DNA: TGTGCCAGCAGCTCGCCGGGACTAGCGGGTGGGACCGGGGAGCTGTTTTTT. Translated, it gives CASSSPGLAGGTGELFF.

The V gene is TRBV29-1, the J gene TRBJ2-3, with 7 bases identical to TRBD2. Germline-derived CDR1 and CDR2 are SQVTM and ANQGSEA. J gave up 4 bases and V 6 bases, and 13 bases lay outside the gene matches. The CDR3 is 15 residues long. The CDR3 loop reads CSVFFPGTTADTQYF. As DNA, the CDR3 is TGCAGCGTATTTTTTCCCGGGACTACGGCAGATACGCAGTATTTT.